This T cell receptor (beta chain) was profiled in a study of cytomegalovirus exposure and HLA in healthy donors (dated by TCRdb to about 2017). The study in broad terms: An earlier analysis of roughly 500 of the donors reported approximately 270 Gb of sequence data and some 100 million unique TCR beta sequences from 150 million to 200 million T cells. To study patterns of TCR occurrence, a later analysis re-analyzed previously published TCR beta repertoires from 600 to 750 donors and added high-resolution HLA genotyping. An early release that covered more than 550 HLA-typed donors contained about 290 gigabases of sequencing data and about 93 million unique TCR sequences. Roughly 5 DR-DQ haplotypes were handled as single units for association and clustering, since linkage in the cohort was strong. Both class I and class II loci were covered by HLA typing, at four-digit resolution. Rather than using new phenotypic data, the later analysis identified candidate immune exposures from TCR beta sequences and from how often those sequences occurred across donors. Using immunosequencing, the study profiled T cell repertoires from roughly 650 subjects and related those repertoires to cytomegalovirus serostatus. Among roughly 370 genotyped donors of the cohort, an average of around 240,000 unique TCR beta nucleotide sequences were sequenced per donor, roughly 20% of them non-productive. An earlier analysis of 587 of the donors used high-throughput TCR beta sequencing to judge whether each TCR beta V gene segment behaved as functional or pseudogenic. Donor age, sex, ethnicity and CMV serostatus were compiled together with the repertoire data. Every repertoire in the discovery cohort had been generated on one and the same sequencing platform. To predict cytomegalovirus infection status, the study combined high-throughput TCR immunosequencing, statistical association of individual TCRs with disease status, and machine learning. Typing coverage varied by locus: 629-630 donors for A, B, C, DRB1 and DQB1; more than 500 for DQA1; 606 for DPA1; more than 450 for DPB1. The study aimed to test whether signatures of past pathogen exposure could be identified by cataloging public T cell receptors. Along with the roughly 700-subject first cohort, a separate validation cohort of around 110 different subjects was used. The genetic ancestry cluster associated with self-reported Caucasian donors included roughly four fifths of the 300 to 450 genotyped donors. A later genetic analysis took genome-wide SNP genotypes for about three fifths of the 666 donors and used that subset as a discovery cohort. Here is what the overall study found, with its caveats: Immune exposure information for the cohort was limited to CMV serostatus. A later analysis found that HLA-associated TCR beta chains were more clonally expanded and had lower generation probabilities than equally common non-associated chains. Because the 87-base-pair reads could not distinguish some IMGT-functional V segments, including TRBV6-2 and TRBV6-3, those segments were excluded. Broadly in line with IMGT annotations, most TCR beta V segments showed up in productive rearrangements about 87% or about 30% of the time in an earlier analysis of some 590 of the donors. In both the original and validation cohorts, the classifier was reported to diagnose cytomegalovirus status with high specificity and sensitivity. Because HLA typing was missing for some donors at each locus, association tests included only the typed subset. Across donors, most TCR sequences were observed very rarely, whereas some public TCRs were present in many individuals. It was suggested by the authors that the approach could potentially be generalized to other disease states and immunological phenotypes. The presence/absence analyses assumed that sequencing depth was roughly uniform across donors, and that assumption may not be true. When HLA alleles, especially DR and DQ, strongly co-occurred, attributing TCR associations to individual alleles was difficult. Because counts were too low, roughly 16 rarely observed V segments, including chromosome 9 orphons, were excluded from the earlier analysis of around 590 of the donors. A further reported finding was that TCR beta sequences accurately predicted the HLA-A and HLA-B alleles for most subjects in the first cohort. In this cohort, only TCR beta chains were sequenced, and detectable features were limited by the absence of alpha or paired-chain data. Several of the top co-occurrence clusters appeared to be linked to parvovirus B19, influenza, CMV and Epstein-Barr virus, according to a later analysis. In the study, about 150 TCR beta chains were listed as associated with cytomegalovirus. A later genetic analysis reported fewer N-insertions in productive TCRs among donors in an Asian-associated ancestry cluster than the approximately 700-donor mean. Correlated functional status among segregating V segments might reflect linkage disequilibrium, but an unknown experimental factor could not be ruled out. In a later analysis, TCR association rates were found to vary across HLA loci, with the most associated TCRs seen for DRB1 alleles and the fewest for HLA-C alleles. In vitro tests confirmed that a few of the cytomegalovirus-associated TCR beta chains recognize cytomegalovirus antigens. A cluster of highly shared sequence variants was judged likely to be a technical artifact of the sequencing pipeline. A later genetic analysis associated a missense DCLRE1C variant with V-gene and J-gene trimming of TCR beta chains, and an independent cohort replicated the association. In a later analysis, most CMV-associated TCR beta chains were found to appear HLA-restricted, with HLA associations seemingly driven largely by CMV exposure. At a false discovery rate of 0.05, a later analysis linked some 18,000 TCR beta sequences to specific HLA alleles.

Preparation of the library involved the immunoSEQ multiplex PCR assay. For the multiplex PCR, a mixture combining 60 forward primers for TCR Vbeta segments and 13 reverse primers for TCR Jbeta segments was used. The CDR3 region of rearranged TCR beta genes was amplified from genomic DNA by a multiplex PCR assay. On the Illumina HiSeq System, the amplified TCR beta libraries were sequenced as 87-base-pair reads. Per the original workflow: A later analysis counted around 72 million unique TCR beta chains across the 550 to 800 repertoires, and some 11 million of these chains were shared by at least two donors. To remove PCR and sequencing errors, raw reads were error-corrected and collapsed into unique sequences using a nearest-neighbor algorithm that merged closely related sequences. CDR3 sequences were aligned to IMGT reference sequences to assign V, D and J gene segments. For a sequence to be retained, a match of at least six nucleotides to both a V gene segment and a J gene segment was required. Rearrangements were classified as productive when the CDR3 lacked stop codons and remained in frame with V and J, and all other rearrangements were classified as non-productive. Following IMGT convention, CDR3 was defined as the stretch from the second conserved V-encoded cysteine to the conserved J-encoded phenylalanine. The earlier analysis of 500 to 600 of the donors excluded sequences that lacked an unambiguous match to a single V gene segment. In an earlier analysis of 500 to 750 of the donors, V segments were called functional above 56.7% productive rearrangements and were called segregating when the between-donor standard deviation exceeded 5%. A statistical classification framework was built to diagnose cytomegalovirus status from the catalog of TCR beta chain sequences. V and J gene assignment, in a later analysis, came from comparing TCR nucleotide sequences with IMGT/GENE-DB human TR gene sequences. In a later analysis, CDR3 sequences and most-parsimonious VDJ recombination scenarios were assigned using the TCRdist pipeline. In a later analysis, each TCR beta chain was defined by its CDR3 amino acid sequence together with its V-gene family, and reads without a unique V-gene family were excluded. A later analysis removed 500 to 650 highly shared, low-generation-probability nucleotide sequences to deal with suspected cross-contamination and a sequencing artifact. A later analysis calculated a clonal expansion index for each public chain from normalized within-repertoire ranks of inferred template counts. Generation probabilities in a later analysis came from a VDJ recombination model fitted to out-of-frame rearrangements, and those results were checked against IGoR. In a later analysis, TCR-TCR, TCR-HLA and TCR-CMV co-occurrence was scored with hypergeometric tests, and a repertoire-size bias correction was applied to TCR pairs. A later analysis estimated false discovery rates by permuting HLA or CMV assignments 20 times. A later analysis grouped co-occurring TCRs with DBSCAN, adding TCRdist sequence similarity when clustering within HLA-allele-positive subsets. For co-occurrence clustering, repertoires with fewer than 30,000 or more than 120,000 public chains were excluded, along with 4 to 6 repertoires with anomalous nucleotide sharing. TCRdb retrieved this table from immuneACCESS and kept in-frame rearrangements only. Not all clones are present; in checked studies, unresolved V genes account for under half, and no reason is known for the remainder. That table gives V, J and clone size, and the DNA gave D and trimming. The sample includes 85,000 to 95,000 clones, with approximately 63% observed a single time. The ten largest account for about 6.7% of the sample.

The CDR3 has 19 amino acids, counting the end cysteine and phenylalanine. The only DNA kept is the CDR3, 57 bases in frame from the first base. Germline trimming: 2 bases from V, 3 bases from J; junction bases outside gene matches: 14. Sequences LGHNA (CDR1) and YNFKEQ (CDR2) are obtained from the germline V gene. This clone was counted only a few times. Its cognate antigen has yet to be identified. Base quality data are lacking; no much larger clone is found one base away. In total, around 600 healthy bone marrow donors made up the cohort. At the time of sampling, every cohort member was nominally healthy, though immune exposures that went unrecorded were likely present. The donor tested CMV seronegative, placing the donor among the 300 to 450 seronegative members of the cohort. Every donor gave a peripheral blood sample, and the peripheral blood mononuclear cells from that sample were used for TCR beta sequencing. The Qiagen DNeasy Blood Extraction Kit was used to extract genomic DNA from the blood cell samples.

Recombination joined TRBV4-2 with TRBJ2-3; 10 junctional bases match TRBD2. The sequenced sample consisted of PBMCs. The sequence was obtained from a woman in her twenties or thirties in good health and CMV-seronegative. Read as DNA, the sequence is TGTGCCAGCAGCCAACTTAGTCACCGGGGACTAGCGTCAACAGATACGCAGTATTTT. Its protein is CASSQLSHRGLASTDTQYF.